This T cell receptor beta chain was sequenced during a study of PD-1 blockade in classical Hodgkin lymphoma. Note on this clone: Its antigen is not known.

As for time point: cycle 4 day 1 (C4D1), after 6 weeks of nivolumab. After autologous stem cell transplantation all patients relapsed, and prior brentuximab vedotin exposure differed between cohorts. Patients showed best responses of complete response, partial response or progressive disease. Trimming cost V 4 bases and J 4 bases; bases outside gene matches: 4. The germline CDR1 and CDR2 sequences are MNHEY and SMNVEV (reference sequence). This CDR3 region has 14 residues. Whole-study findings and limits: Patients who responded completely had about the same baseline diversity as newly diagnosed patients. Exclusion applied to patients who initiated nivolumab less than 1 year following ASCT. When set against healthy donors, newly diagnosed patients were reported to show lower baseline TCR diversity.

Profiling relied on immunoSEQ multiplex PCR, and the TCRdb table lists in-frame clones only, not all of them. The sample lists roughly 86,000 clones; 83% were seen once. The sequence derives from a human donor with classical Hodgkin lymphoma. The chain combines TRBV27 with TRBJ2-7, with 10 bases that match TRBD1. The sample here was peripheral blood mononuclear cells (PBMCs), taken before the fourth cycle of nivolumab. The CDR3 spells CASSSRTGGYEQYF. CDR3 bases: TGTGCCAGCAGTTCCAGGACAGGGGGGTACGAGCAGTACTTC.